This T cell receptor (beta chain) is drawn from a study of breast tumors, draining lymph nodes, adjacent tissues. To note about this clonotype: Its matching antigen is unknown.

Study conclusions and caveats: Findings are consistent with lymph node origin and intratumoral expansion of most tumor T cells. That most tumor T cells come from lymph nodes remained unproven.

TCRdb re-analysed the multiplex PCR reads in MiXCR, keeping a single row per CDR3 protein. The sample includes thousands of distinct CDR3 sequences, under 50% of them seen just once. Germline CDR1 is SGDLS and CDR2 is YYNGEE. V was cut by 4 bases and J by 4 bases, with 15 bases left in between. The CDR3 has 14 residues. Specimen: tumor-adjacent breast tissue. The clonotype originates from a female donor with breast cancer. Some clones in this sample may be carry-over from other donors' samples. This chain joins TRBV9 and TRBJ2-7; D is possibly TRBD1 (6 bases). CDR3 loop: CASSLRWDKYEQYF. In nucleotides, the CDR3 is TGTGCCAGCAGCTTGAGATGGGACAAATACGAGCAGTACTTC.